A selection of T cell receptor beta chains follows, all from one sample in a study of blood T cell repertoires in COVID-19. The repertoire was sequenced with immunoSEQ multiplex PCR; TCRdb's copy has only in-frame clones and lacks some. The sample holds just over 40,000 clones; roughly four fifths are singletons and the top ten take around 2.5%. The sequenced material came from peripheral blood. All receptors come from a woman aged 60-75 years with acute or convalescent COVID-19. Each CDR3 is given without its conserved first and last residue. The D gene is left open where the match is weak. Not every row has a clone size; where given, it reads once, few, many or a size class.

D,size,V,CDR3
NA,NA,TRBV5-5,ASSLTQNPETQY
NA,NA,TRBV7-6,ASSLGETSDTQY
TRBD1,NA,TRBV10-3,AISVGTAITYNEQF
TRBD1,NA,TRBV30,ACRTGVSYNSPLH
TRBD2,NA,TRBV18,ASSSRTSGARATQY
NA,NA,TRBV7-7,ASSVQGSFAETQY
TRBD2,NA,TRBV4-2,ASSQSLAGASYEQY
TRBD1,once,TRBV27,ASSFTTGDGYT
TRBD1,NA,TRBV6-5,ASSYRAGGNTEAF
NA,NA,TRBV27,ASSRRHLSSPLH
NA,NA,TRBV28,ASKSKTVHNTEAF
NA,NA,TRBV12-3/TRBV12-4,ASRKRPGELF
NA,NA,TRBV6-5,ASSSATRGSYEQY
TRBD1,NA,TRBV5-1,ASGEKAGTGVETQY